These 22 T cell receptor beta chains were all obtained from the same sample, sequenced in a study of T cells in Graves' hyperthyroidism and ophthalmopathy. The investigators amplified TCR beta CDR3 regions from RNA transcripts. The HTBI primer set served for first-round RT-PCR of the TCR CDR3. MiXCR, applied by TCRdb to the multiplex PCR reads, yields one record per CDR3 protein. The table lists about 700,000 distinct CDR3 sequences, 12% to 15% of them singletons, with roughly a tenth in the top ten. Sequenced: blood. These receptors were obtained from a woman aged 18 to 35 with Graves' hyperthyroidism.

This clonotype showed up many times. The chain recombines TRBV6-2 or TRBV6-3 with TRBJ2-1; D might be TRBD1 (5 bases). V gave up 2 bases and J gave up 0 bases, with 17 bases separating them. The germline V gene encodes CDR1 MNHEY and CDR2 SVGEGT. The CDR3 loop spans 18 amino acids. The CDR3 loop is CASSYDGGRTSSYNEQFF. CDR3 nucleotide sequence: TGTGCCAGCAGTTACGATGGTGGCAGGACAAGCTCCTACAATGAGCAGTTCTTC.

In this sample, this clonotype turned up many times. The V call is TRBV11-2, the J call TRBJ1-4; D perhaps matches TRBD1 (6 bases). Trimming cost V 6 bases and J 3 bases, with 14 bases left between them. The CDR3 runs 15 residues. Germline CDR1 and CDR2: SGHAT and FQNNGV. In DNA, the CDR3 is TGTGCCAGCAGAAAGGGCAGGGGACCTAATGAAAAACTGTTTTTT. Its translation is CASRKGRGPNEKLFF.

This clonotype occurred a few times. The CDR3 protein is CASSPDTVLFF. Here the CDR3 DNA reads TGTGCCAGCTCACCGGATACGGTACTGTTTTTT. J is TRBJ1-4 and V is TRBV18; D gene ambiguous. The CDR3 runs 11 residues. Germline CDR1 reads KGHSH; CDR2 reads LQKENI. Trimming stripped 3 bases from V and 13 bases from J, with 9 bases between.

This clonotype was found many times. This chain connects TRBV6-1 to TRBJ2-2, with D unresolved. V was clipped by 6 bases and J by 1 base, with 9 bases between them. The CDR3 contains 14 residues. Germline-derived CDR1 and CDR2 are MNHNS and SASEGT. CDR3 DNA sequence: TGTGCCAGCAGCAAGAGTTGGAACACCGGGGAGCTGTTTTTT. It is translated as CASSKSWNTGELFF.

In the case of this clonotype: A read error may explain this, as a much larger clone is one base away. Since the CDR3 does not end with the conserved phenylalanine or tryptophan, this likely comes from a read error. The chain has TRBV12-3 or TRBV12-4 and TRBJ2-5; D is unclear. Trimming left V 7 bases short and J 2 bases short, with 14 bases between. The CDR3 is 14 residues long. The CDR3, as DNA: TGTGCCAGCACCGAAAACTGGCAACAAGAGACCCAGTACCTC. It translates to CASTENWQQETQYL.

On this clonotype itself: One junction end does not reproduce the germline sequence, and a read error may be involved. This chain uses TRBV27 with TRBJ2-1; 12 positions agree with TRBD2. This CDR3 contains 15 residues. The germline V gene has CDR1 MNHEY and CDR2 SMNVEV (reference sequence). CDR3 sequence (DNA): TGTGCCAGCAGCCTCGGACTAGCGGGATACAATGGGCAGTTCTTC. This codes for CASSLGLAGYNGQFF.

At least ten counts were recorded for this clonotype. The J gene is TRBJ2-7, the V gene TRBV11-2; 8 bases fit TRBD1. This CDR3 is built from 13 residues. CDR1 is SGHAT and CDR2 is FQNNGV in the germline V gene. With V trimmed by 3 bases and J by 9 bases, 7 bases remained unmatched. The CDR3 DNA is TGTGCCAGCAGCTTTGGGCAGGGGGCAACGCAGTACTTC. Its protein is CASSFGQGATQYF.

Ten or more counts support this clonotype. The CDR3: CASSLLSGGGYGYTF. CDR3 coding DNA: TGTGCCAGCAGCTTACTATCAGGGGGCGGGTATGGCTACACCTTC. The chain employs TRBV28 and TRBJ1-2, with 8 bases aligning to TRBD1. The trim removed 6 bases at V and 5 bases at J, leaving 11 bases unmatched. CDR1 and CDR2 (germline): MDHEN, SYDVKM. The CDR3 covers 15 residues.

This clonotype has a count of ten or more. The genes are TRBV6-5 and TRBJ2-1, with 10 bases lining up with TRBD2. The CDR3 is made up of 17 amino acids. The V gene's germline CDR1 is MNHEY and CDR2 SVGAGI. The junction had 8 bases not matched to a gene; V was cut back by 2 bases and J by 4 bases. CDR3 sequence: CASSYGRTSGVYNEQFF. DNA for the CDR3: TGTGCCAGCAGTTACGGCCGGACTAGCGGAGTGTACAATGAGCAGTTCTTC.

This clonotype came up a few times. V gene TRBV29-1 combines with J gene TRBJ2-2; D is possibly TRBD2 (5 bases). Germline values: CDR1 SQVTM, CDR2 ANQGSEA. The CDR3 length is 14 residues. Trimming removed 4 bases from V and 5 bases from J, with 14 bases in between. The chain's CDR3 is CSVVTGLRTGELFF. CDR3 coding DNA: TGCAGCGTTGTTACGGGATTACGGACCGGGGAGCTGTTTTTT.

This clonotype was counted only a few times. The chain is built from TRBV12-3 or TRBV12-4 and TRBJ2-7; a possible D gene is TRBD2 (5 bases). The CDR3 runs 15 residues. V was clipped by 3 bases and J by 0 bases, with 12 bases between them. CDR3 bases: TGTGCCAGCAGTTTGTCTGGACTGCTCTCCTACGAGCAGTACTTC. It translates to CASSLSGLLSYEQYF.

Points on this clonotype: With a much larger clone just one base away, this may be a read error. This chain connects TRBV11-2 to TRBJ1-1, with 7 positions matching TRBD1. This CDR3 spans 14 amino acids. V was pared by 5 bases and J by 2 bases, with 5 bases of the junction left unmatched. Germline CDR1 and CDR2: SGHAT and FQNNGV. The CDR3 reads CASSRGTDNTEAFF. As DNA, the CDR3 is TGTGCCAGCAGCCGCGGGACAGATAACACTGAAGCTTTCTTT.

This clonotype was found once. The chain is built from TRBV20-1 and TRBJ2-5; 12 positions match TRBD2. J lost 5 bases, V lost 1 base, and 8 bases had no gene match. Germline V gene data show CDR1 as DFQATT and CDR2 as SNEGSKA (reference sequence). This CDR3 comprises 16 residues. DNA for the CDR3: TGCAGTGCTAGAGGGCGACTAGCGGGAGATTTTGAGACCCAGTACTTC. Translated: CSARGRLAGDFETQYF.

The CDR3 sequence: CASSRQPTGGQPQHF. In DNA, the CDR3 is TGTGCCAGCAGTCGCCAGCCTACAGGGGGACAGCCCCAGCATTTT. The chain uses TRBV6-1 and TRBJ1-5; TRBD1 matches 8 bases. The ends lost 5 bases at V and 7 bases at J; junction bases unmatched: 10. In germline, CDR1 is MNHNS, CDR2 SASEGT. This CDR3 is 15 amino acids long.

CDR3: CASSYGAGSYNEQFF. As DNA, the CDR3 is TGTGCCAGCAGTTACGGGGCGGGATCCTACAATGAGCAGTTCTTC. This chain connects TRBV6-2 or TRBV6-3 to TRBJ2-1; a weak D match, TRBD2 (6 bases). The CDR3 spans 15 residues. Trimming removed 2 bases at V and 1 base at J, with 9 bases between. Germline assignment: CDR1 MNHEY and CDR2 SVGEGT.

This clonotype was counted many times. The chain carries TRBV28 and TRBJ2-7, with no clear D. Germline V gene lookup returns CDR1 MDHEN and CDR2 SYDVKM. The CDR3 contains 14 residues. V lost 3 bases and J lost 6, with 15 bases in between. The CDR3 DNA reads TGTGCCAGCAGTTTGACCAACGGAGCCGGCGAGCAGTACTTC. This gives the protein CASSLTNGAGEQYF.

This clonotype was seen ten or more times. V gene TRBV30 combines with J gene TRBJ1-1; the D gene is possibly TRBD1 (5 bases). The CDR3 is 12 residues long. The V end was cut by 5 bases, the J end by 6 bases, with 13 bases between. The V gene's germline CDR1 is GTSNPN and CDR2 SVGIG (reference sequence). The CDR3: CAWGDLSAEAFF. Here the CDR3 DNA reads TGTGCCTGGGGGGACCTGAGCGCTGAAGCTTTCTTT.

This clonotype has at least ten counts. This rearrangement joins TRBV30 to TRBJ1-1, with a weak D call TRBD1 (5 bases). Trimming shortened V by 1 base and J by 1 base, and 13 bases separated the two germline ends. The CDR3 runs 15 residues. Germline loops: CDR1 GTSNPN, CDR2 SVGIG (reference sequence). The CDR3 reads CAWSEDGTPNTEAFF. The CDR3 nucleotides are TGTGCCTGGAGTGAAGACGGGACGCCGAACACTGAAGCTTTCTTT.

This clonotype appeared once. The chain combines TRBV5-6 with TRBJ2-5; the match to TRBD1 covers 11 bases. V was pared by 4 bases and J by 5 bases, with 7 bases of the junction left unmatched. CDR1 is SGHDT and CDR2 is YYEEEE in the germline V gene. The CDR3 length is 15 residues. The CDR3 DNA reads TGTGCCAGCAGCGGTCTGGGGACAGGGGGGGAGACCCAGTACTTC. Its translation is CASSGLGTGGETQYF. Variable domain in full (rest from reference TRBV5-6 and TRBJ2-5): DAGVTQSPTHLIKTRGQQVTLRCSPKSGHDTVSWYQQALGQGPQFIFQYYEEEERQRGNFPDRFSGHQFPNYSSELNVNALLLGDSALYLCASSGLGTGGETQYFGPGTRLLVL.

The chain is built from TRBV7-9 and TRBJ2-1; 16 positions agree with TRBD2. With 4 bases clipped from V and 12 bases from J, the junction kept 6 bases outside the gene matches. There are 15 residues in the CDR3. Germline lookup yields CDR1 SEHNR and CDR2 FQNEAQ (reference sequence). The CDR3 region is CASSSGLAGGPRQFF. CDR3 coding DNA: TGTGCCAGCAGCTCGGGACTAGCGGGAGGGCCACGGCAGTTCTTC.

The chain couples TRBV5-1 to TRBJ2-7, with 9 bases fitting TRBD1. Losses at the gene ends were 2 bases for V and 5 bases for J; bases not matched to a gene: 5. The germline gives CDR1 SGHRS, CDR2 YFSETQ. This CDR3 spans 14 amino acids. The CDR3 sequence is CASSFTGTGNEQYF. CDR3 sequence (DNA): TGCGCCAGCAGCTTTACCGGGACAGGGAACGAGCAGTACTTC.

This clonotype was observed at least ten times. The CDR3 DNA sequence: TGTGCCAGCAGTTTGGAAGAAGCGGGAGGTCAGGGGGAGACCCAGTACTTC. Protein: CASSLEEAGGQGETQYF. The chain carries TRBV28 and TRBJ2-5; 9 bases line up with TRBD2. V gave up 3 bases and J gave up 5 bases; unmatched junction bases: 13. Germline V gene data show CDR1 as MDHEN and CDR2 as SYDVKM. The CDR3 is made up of 17 amino acids.